The sequence of this T cell receptor beta chain was determined in a study of CD8 T cells in ankylosing spondylitis. Ten or more counts support this clonotype. The antigen is undetermined. Findings and caveats of the study: CD8+ cells made up the disease-linked clones, which were relatively rare in peripheral blood. Ankylosing spondylitis blood appeared to be characterized by a TCR beta motif of under ten highly homologous variants. Enrichment of disease-linked clones was reportedly significant in matched ankylosing spondylitis synovial fluid.

V trimming: 8 bases; J trimming: 2 bases; junction bases outside the gene matches: 12. The CDR3 spans 15 residues. Per germline, CDR1 ENHRY and CDR2 SYGVKD. Library preparation for TCR beta used quantitative 5'-RACE with molecular barcodes. TCRdb re-called the 5' RACE reads through MiXCR, storing one row per CDR3 protein. The table shows 500,000 to 650,000 distinct CDR3 sequences, with approximately 5% occurring only once. The chain couples TRBV10-3 to TRBJ2-7; 7 bases fit TRBD2. This TCR derives from a male donor with ankylosing spondylitis. Sequencing input: blood, either unsorted or a sorted T cell fraction (not recorded which). CDR3 sequence: CAIRVRAGAAYEQYF. The DNA for the CDR3 is TGTGCCATCCGGGTACGGGCGGGAGCGGCCTACGAGCAGTACTTC.